A selection of T cell receptor beta chains follows, all from one sample in a study of radiotherapy plus CTLA-4 blockade in lung cancer. TCRdb keeps only in-frame clones here, not all; method: immunoSEQ multiplex PCR. The sample yields about 45,000 clones, over 55% seen once. Sequencing was performed on peripheral blood, taken from a patient treated with radiotherapy plus ipilimumab. Receptors originate from a human donor with non-small cell lung cancer who had a partial response to radiotherapy plus ipilimumab. The CDR3 runs from the conserved cysteine through the conserved F or W. A D gene is named only where the DNA matches it firmly. Size tells how often a clone was seen (once, few, many) or the class of an expanded clone, and some rows leave it out.

j_call: TRBJ2-5
v_call: TRBV4-1
clone_size: -
d_call: -
cdr3_aa: CASSQGGSETQYF
cdr3_nt: TGCGCCAGCAGCCAAGGGGGCTCGGAGACCCAGTACTTC

j_call: TRBJ1-5
v_call: TRBV11-2
clone_size: -
d_call: -
cdr3_aa: CASSLESGSNQPQHF
cdr3_nt: TGTGCCAGCAGCTTAGAGTCAGGAAGCAATCAGCCCCAGCATTTT

j_call: TRBJ2-7
v_call: TRBV6-5
clone_size: -
d_call: TRBD1
cdr3_aa: CASSETGSYEQYF
cdr3_nt: TGTGCCAGCAGTGAGACAGGGAGCTACGAGCAGTACTTC

j_call: TRBJ2-3
v_call: TRBV5-1
clone_size: -
d_call: -
cdr3_aa: CASSLGGTSTDTQYF
cdr3_nt: TGCGCCAGCAGCTTGGGAGGGACTAGCACAGATACGCAGTATTTT

j_call: TRBJ1-6
v_call: TRBV21-1
clone_size: few
d_call: -
cdr3_aa: CASSSRGTGGHSPLHF
cdr3_nt: TGTGCCAGCAGCAGCCGAGGGACAGGGGGTCATTCACCCCTCCACTTT

j_call: TRBJ2-5
v_call: TRBV6-1
clone_size: -
d_call: TRBD2
cdr3_aa: CASSSGTRVETQYF
cdr3_nt: TGTGCCAGCAGTTCCGGGACTAGGGTTGAGACCCAGTACTTC

j_call: TRBJ1-1
v_call: TRBV30
clone_size: few
d_call: -
cdr3_aa: CAWISNRETRNTEAFF
cdr3_nt: TGTGCCTGGATTTCAAATAGGGAAACTAGGAACACTGAAGCTTTCTTT

j_call: TRBJ2-1
v_call: TRBV18
clone_size: -
d_call: TRBD2
cdr3_aa: CASSPPGGSSYNEQFF
cdr3_nt: TGTGCCAGCTCACCACCGGGGGGGAGCTCCTACAATGAGCAGTTCTTC

j_call: TRBJ2-1
v_call: TRBV2
clone_size: -
d_call: -
cdr3_aa: CASSVRSGHYNEQFF
cdr3_nt: TGTGCCAGCAGTGTAAGGAGCGGGCATTACAATGAGCAGTTCTTC

j_call: TRBJ2-7
v_call: TRBV13
clone_size: few
d_call: -
cdr3_aa: CASSRTEGGAYEQYF
cdr3_nt: TGTGCCAGCAGCCGAACGGAAGGAGGCGCCTACGAGCAGTACTTC

j_call: TRBJ2-7
v_call: TRBV4-1
clone_size: few
d_call: -
cdr3_aa: CASSQDWVRTTYYEQYF
cdr3_nt: TGCGCCAGCAGCCAAGACTGGGTTAGAACTACTTACTACGAGCAGTACTTC

j_call: TRBJ2-2
v_call: TRBV7-6
clone_size: few
d_call: -
cdr3_aa: CASSQRGLSGELFF
cdr3_nt: TGTGCCAGCAGCCAGCGAGGGCTGTCCGGGGAGCTGTTTTTT

j_call: TRBJ2-1
v_call: TRBV13
clone_size: once
d_call: -
cdr3_aa: CASSLRKRAYNEQFF
cdr3_nt: TGTGCCAGCAGCTTACGAAAGCGGGCATACAATGAGCAGTTCTTC

j_call: TRBJ2-1
v_call: TRBV9
clone_size: few
d_call: -
cdr3_aa: CASSYSGEQFF
cdr3_nt: TGTGCCAGCAGCTACTCCGGTGAGCAGTTCTTC

j_call: TRBJ1-1
v_call: TRBV7-9
clone_size: once
d_call: TRBD1
cdr3_aa: CASSLMGTGRYAFF
cdr3_nt: TGTGCCAGCAGCTTGATGGGGACAGGGAGGTATGCTTTCTTT

j_call: TRBJ1-1
v_call: TRBV4-1
clone_size: -
d_call: TRBD1
cdr3_aa: CASSQGLRTGKNTEAFF
cdr3_nt: TGCGCCAGCAGCCAAGGCCTCAGGACAGGCAAGAACACTGAAGCTTTCTTT

j_call: TRBJ2-5
v_call: TRBV5-4
clone_size: -
d_call: TRBD2
cdr3_aa: CASSLAGARETQYF
cdr3_nt: TGTGCCAGCAGCCTAGCGGGAGCGAGGGAGACCCAGTACTTC

j_call: TRBJ1-1
v_call: TRBV7-3
clone_size: -
d_call: -
cdr3_aa: CASSLQGETEAFF
cdr3_nt: TGTGCCAGCAGCTTACAGGGTGAGACTGAAGCTTTCTTT

j_call: TRBJ2-6
v_call: TRBV5-1
clone_size: once
d_call: -
cdr3_aa: CASSLVLRGPGANVLTF
cdr3_nt: TGCGCCAGCAGCTTGGTTCTCAGGGGTCCTGGGGCCAACGTCCTGACTTTC

j_call: TRBJ2-2
v_call: TRBV7-7
clone_size: -
d_call: TRBD1
cdr3_aa: CASSSAPGGTGELFF
cdr3_nt: TGTGCTAGCAGCTCCGCCCCAGGGGGCACCGGGGAGCTGTTTTTT

j_call: TRBJ2-3
v_call: TRBV19
clone_size: -
d_call: -
cdr3_aa: CASSNRGASTDTQYF
cdr3_nt: TGTGCCAGTAGTAACCGGGGGGCAAGTACAGATACGCAGTATTTT

j_call: TRBJ2-7
v_call: TRBV2
clone_size: -
d_call: -
cdr3_aa: CASGGLAETYEQYF
cdr3_nt: TGTGCCAGCGGGGGGCTAGCGGAAACCTACGAGCAGTACTTC